This TCR beta chain was identified in a study of Graves' ophthalmopathy and Graves' hyperthyroidism (dated by TCRdb to the late 2010s). For the wider study: Peripheral blood was collected at initial diagnosis, prior to any treatment. An independent validation cohort comprised roughly 20 hyperthyroidism patients and over 15 patients who later progressed from hyperthyroidism to ophthalmopathy. In five to seven hyperthyroidism patients, the T-cell repertoire of thyroid tissue was compared with the T-cell repertoire of blood. The roughly 100 discovery patients were randomly split 7:3 into training and test sets. The study used TCR beta repertoire signatures to distinguish Graves' ophthalmopathy from Graves' hyperthyroidism and to predict progression to ophthalmopathy. Following sampling, methimazole starting at 30 mg daily was administered to hyperthyroidism patients, and high-dose intravenous methylprednisolone was administered to ophthalmopathy patients. In total, approximately 130 blood samples were TCR-sequenced: fewer than 50 ophthalmopathy, under 85 hyperthyroidism and some 17 hyperthyroidism-to-ophthalmopathy patients. To explore V-J signatures distinguishing ophthalmopathy from hyperthyroidism, a discovery set of 100 or so patients (roughly 45 ophthalmopathy, 55 to 60 stable hyperthyroidism) was enrolled. The investigation overall reported the following: Among expanded thyroid clonotypes with frequency above 0.001, most also showed up in blood, which suggests that blood repertoires may reflect the thyroid immune response. No statistical method was used to set the sample size in advance, and the investigators knew which group each participant was assigned to. In validation, the model predicted ophthalmopathy progression with more than 70% sensitivity and 72.22% specificity; roughly 12 predicted patients were CT-confirmed with GO in a median of around 6 months. In cross-validation, the 13-signature model distinguished ophthalmopathy from stable hyperthyroidism with around 90% sensitivity and around 84% specificity, while in the test set the corresponding values were about 80% and 75%.

Trimming removed 2 bases from V and 4 bases from J, leaving 12 bases between the germline ends. As encoded in the germline V gene, CDR1 is MNHEY while CDR2 is SVGEGT. From the cysteine up to the phenylalanine, the CDR3 has a length of 14 residues. Left in the record is the CDR3 DNA by itself, 42 bases read in frame from the first base. The ophthalmopathy patients had moderately to severely active disease, with a Clinical Activity Score of 3 or higher, a NOSPECS grade of 4 or higher, and a disease duration of less than 3 months. Patients with other autoimmune diseases, uncontrolled infections, pregnancy or lactation were excluded. Clinical symptoms, serum thyroxine, TRAb, thyroid ultrasound and orbital computed tomography were used for diagnosis. Ficoll-Paque density gradient centrifugation was used to isolate PBMCs from approximately 11 ml of fresh peripheral blood. Trizol reagent was used to extract the total RNA, and its quality was then checked on an Agilent 2100 Bioanalyzer.

This clonotype was recorded at least ten times. The target of this receptor is not known. Base quality data are lacking; no much larger clone is found one base away. For repertoire sequencing, TCR beta CDR3 regions were amplified from RNA transcripts. The first round of RT-PCR was done with HTBI primers and the Qiagen OneStep RT-PCR kit, and was followed by a second round of multiplex PCR, then size selection and purification. The libraries underwent paired-end sequencing with 100 bp reads on an Illumina HiSeq2000. The authors' analysis ran thus. SOAPnuke was used to process the reads, removing any read that contained adapters or uncalled bases, had a mean Phred below 15, or lacked an exact match to the constant primer or identifier. COPE v1.2.5 was used to merge the high-quality paired reads. Each unique nucleotide sequence was treated as a clonotype, and MiTCR v1.1 was used to align the clonotypes to the IMGT TRB V, D and J references. Analysis was restricted to V-J combinations with a frequency above 0.0001, which covered roughly 99% of repertoires. For each V-J combination, a TCR clonal expansion and chaos score was defined as the ratio of F50 clonal expansion to chaos observed in the TCRdist matrix. Welch's t-statistics and random forest were used to narrow the features down to around 12 V-J combinations, which were then fed into a naive Bayes classifier. Thyroid-blood repertoire similarity was quantified with the Morisita-Horn index. Through fastp at Q25 and MiXCR, TCRdb rebuilt clones from the public reads, retaining in-frame beta chains. Each entry is one CDR3 protein sequence, shown with its most common DNA and genes. TCRdb, rather than the study authors, made the V and J calls. Within this sample are some 210,000 distinct CDR3 sequences, with under 30% of them counted one time only. The top ten hold approximately 9.1% of the sample.

Input material: peripheral blood. The rearranged chain carries TRBV6-2 or TRBV6-3 and TRBJ2-7; no D gene call is confident. The origin of this receptor is a man aged 45-65 years with Graves' ophthalmopathy. Donor details come from another sample of the same person, matched by shared clones. The DNA sequence is as follows: TGTGCCAGCAGTTACGCGCAGGCCGCTTACGAGCAGTACTTC. It specifies CASSYAQAAYEQYF.